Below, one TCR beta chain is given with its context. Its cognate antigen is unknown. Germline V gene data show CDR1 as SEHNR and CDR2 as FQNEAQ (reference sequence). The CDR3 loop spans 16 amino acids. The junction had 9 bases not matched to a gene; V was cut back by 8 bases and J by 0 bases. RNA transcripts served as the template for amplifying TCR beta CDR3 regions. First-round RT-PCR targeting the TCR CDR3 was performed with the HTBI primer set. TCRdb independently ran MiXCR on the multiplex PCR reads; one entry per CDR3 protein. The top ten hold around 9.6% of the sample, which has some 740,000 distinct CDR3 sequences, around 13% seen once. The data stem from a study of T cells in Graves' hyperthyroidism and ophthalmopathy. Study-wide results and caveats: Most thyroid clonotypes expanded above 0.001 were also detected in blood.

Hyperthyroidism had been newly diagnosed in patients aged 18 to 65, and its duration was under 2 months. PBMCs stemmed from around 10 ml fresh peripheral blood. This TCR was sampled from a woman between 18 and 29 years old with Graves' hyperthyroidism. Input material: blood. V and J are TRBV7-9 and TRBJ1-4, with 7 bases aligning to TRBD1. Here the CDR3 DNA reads TGTGCCAGCGGCTCGACAGGGATAACAACTAATGAAAAACTGTTTTTT. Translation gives CASGSTGITTNEKLFF.